The present T cell receptor beta chain was sequenced within a study of T cells in Graves' hyperthyroidism and ophthalmopathy. This clonotype was counted many times. This CDR3 has 15 amino acids. Unmatched junction bases numbered 4, after V lost 1 base and J lost 7 bases. RNA transcripts served as the template for amplifying TCR beta CDR3 regions. TCR CDR3 regions were first amplified by RT-PCR with HTBI primers. TCRdb re-called the multiplex PCR reads with MiXCR, one entry per CDR3 protein. In the table there are some 400,000 distinct CDR3 sequences, approximately 19% of which are singletons. The specimen sequenced was blood. The sequence was obtained from a young woman with Graves' hyperthyroidism. V and J are TRBV12-3 or TRBV12-4 and TRBJ1-5; 10 nucleotides align to TRBD1. The CDR3 nucleotides are TGTGCCAGCAGTTTAGAGACAGGGGGCGGACAGCCCCAGCATTTT. As protein: CASSLETGGGQPQHF.